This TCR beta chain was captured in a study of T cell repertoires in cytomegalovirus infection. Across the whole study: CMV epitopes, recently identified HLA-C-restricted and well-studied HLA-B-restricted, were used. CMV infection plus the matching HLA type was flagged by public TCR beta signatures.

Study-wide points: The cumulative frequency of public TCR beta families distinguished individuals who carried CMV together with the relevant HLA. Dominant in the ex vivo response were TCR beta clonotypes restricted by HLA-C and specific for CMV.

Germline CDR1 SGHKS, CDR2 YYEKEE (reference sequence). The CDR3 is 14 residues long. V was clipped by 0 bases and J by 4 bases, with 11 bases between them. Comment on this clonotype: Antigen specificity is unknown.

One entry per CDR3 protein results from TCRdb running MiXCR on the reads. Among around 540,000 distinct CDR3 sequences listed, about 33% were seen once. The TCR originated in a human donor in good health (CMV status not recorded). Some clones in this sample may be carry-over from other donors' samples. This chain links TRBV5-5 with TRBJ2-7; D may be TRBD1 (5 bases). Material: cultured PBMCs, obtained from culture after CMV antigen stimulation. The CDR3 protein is CASSLGRESYEQYV. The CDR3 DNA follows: TGTGCCAGCAGCTTGGGCAGGGAATCTTACGAGCAGTACGTC.